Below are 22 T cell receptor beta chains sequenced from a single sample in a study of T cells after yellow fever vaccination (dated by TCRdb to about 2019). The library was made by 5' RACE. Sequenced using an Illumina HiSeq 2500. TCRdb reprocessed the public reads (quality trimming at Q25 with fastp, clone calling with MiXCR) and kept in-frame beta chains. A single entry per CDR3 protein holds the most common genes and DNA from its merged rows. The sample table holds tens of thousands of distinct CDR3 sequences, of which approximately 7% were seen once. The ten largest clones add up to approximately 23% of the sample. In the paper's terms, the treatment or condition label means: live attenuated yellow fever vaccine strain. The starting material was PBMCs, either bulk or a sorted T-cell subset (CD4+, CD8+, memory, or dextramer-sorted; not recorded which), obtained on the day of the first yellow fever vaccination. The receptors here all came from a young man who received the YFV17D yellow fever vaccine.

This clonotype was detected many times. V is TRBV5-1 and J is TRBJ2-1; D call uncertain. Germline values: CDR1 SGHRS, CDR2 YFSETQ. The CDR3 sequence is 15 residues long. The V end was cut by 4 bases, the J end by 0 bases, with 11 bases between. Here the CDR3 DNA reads TGCGCCAGCAGCCAGTCGTCGGGCTCCTACAATGAGCAGTTCTTC. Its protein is CASSQSSGSYNEQFF.

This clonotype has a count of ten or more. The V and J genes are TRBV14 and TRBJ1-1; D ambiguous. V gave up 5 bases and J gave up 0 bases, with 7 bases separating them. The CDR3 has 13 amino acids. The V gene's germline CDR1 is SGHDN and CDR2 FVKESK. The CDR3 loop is CASSSALNTEAFF. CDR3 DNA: TGTGCCAGCAGCTCCGCCCTGAACACTGAAGCTTTCTTT.

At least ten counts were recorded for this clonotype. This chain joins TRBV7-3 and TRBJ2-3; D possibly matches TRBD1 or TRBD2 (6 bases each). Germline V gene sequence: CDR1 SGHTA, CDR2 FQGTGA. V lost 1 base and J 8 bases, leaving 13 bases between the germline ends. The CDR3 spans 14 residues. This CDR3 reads CASSLKGVGGTQYF. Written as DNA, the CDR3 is TGTGCCAGCAGCTTAAAGGGGGTGGGAGGTACGCAGTATTTT. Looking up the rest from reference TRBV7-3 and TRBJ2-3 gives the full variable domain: GAGVSQTPSNKVTEKGKYVELRCDPISGHTALYWYRQSLGQGPEFLIYFQGTGAADDSGLPNDRFFAVRPEGSVSTLKIQRTERGDSAVYLCASSLKGVGGTQYFGPGTRLTVL.

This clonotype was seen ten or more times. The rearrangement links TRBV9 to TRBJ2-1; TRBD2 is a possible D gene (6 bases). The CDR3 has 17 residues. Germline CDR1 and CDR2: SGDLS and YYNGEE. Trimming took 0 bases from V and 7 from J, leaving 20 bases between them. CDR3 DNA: TGTGCCAGCAGCGTAGGAAGGTCGGGGGTCACTCGGAATGAGCAGTTCTTC. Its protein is CASSVGRSGVTRNEQFF.

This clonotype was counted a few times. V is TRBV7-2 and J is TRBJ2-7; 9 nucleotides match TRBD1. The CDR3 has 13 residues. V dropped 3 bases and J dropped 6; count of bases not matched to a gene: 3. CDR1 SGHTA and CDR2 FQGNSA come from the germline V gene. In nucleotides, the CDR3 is TGTGCCAGCAGCTTGGACAGGGGTCCCGAGCAGTACGTC. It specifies CASSLDRGPEQYV.

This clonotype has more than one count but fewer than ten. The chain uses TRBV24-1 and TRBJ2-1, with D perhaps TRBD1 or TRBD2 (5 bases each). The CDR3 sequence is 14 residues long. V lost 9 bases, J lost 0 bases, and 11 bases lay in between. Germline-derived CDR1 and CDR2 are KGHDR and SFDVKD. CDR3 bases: TGTGCCACCGGGGACCGCAGCTCCTACAATGAGCAGTTCTTC. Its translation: CATGDRSSYNEQFF.

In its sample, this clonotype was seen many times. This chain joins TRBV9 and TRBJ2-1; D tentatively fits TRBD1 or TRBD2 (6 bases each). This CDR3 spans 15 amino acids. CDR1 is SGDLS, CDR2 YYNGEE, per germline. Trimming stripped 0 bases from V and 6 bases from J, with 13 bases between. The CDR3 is CASSVVGGRGNEQFF. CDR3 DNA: TGTGCCAGCAGCGTAGTGGGGGGCAGGGGCAATGAGCAGTTCTTC.

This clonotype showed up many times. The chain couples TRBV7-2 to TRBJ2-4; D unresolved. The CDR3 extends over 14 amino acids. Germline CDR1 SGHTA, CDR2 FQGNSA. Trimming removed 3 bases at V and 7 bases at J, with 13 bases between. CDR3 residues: CASSLDRTPNIQYF. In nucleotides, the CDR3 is TGTGCCAGCAGCTTGGACCGGACCCCGAACATTCAGTACTTC.

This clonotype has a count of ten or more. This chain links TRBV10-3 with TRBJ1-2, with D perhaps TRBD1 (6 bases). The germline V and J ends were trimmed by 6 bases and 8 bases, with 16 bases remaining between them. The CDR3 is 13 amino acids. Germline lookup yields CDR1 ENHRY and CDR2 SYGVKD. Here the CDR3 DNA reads TGTGCCATCAGAGGGGACAACCTAAGAGGCTACACCTTC. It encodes CAIRGDNLRGYTF.

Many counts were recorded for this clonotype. The CDR3 loop reads CASSVRTSGDTDTQYF. DNA for the CDR3: TGCGCCAGCAGCGTCCGGACTAGCGGGGACACAGATACGCAGTATTTT. The chain links TRBV5-1 to TRBJ2-3; 12 bases line up with TRBD2. V lost 4 bases and J lost 2; bases outside the gene matches: 5. The CDR3 consists of 16 residues. The V gene's germline CDR1 is SGHRS and CDR2 YFSETQ.

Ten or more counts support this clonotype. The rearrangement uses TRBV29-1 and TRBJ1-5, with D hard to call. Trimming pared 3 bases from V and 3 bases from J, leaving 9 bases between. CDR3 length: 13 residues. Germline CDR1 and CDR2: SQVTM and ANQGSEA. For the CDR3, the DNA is TGCAGCGTTGAGCACGGGCCCAATCAGCCCCAGCATTTT. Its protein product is CSVEHGPNQPQHF. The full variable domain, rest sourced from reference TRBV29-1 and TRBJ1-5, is SAVISQKPSRDICQRGTSLTIQCQVDSQVTMMFWYRQQPGQSLTLIATANQGSEATYESGFVIDKFPISRPNLTFSTLTVSNMSPEDSSIYLCSVEHGPNQPQHFGDGTRLSIL.

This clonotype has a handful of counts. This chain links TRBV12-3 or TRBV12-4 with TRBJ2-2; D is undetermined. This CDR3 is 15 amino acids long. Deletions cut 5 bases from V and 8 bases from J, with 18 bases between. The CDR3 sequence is CASSPRRTAVGELFF. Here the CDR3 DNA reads TGTGCCAGCAGTCCTAGACGGACGGCCGTGGGGGAGCTGTTTTTT.

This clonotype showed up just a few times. The CDR3 loop is CAIRGPLNTEAFF. DNA of the CDR3: TGTGCCATCAGGGGGCCGCTGAACACTGAAGCTTTCTTT. The chain joins TRBV10-3 to TRBJ1-1; D might be TRBD1 (5 bases). Deletions cut 6 bases from V and 0 bases from J, with 8 bases between. Germline CDR1 reads ENHRY; CDR2 reads SYGVKD. The CDR3 consists of 13 residues.

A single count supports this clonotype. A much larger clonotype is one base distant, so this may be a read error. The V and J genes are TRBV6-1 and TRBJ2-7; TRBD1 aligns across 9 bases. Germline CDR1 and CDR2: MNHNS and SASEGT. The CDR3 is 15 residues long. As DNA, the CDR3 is TGTTCCAGCAGCTCCGGGACAGGGTACTCCTACGAGCAGTACGTC. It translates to CSSSSGTGYSYEQYV.

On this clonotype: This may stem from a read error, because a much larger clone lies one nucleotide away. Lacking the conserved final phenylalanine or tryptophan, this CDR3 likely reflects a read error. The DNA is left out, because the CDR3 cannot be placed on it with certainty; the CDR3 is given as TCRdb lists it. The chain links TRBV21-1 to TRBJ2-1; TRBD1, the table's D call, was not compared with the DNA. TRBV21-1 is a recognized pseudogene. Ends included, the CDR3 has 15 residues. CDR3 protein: CASSQDRGQDNEQFL.

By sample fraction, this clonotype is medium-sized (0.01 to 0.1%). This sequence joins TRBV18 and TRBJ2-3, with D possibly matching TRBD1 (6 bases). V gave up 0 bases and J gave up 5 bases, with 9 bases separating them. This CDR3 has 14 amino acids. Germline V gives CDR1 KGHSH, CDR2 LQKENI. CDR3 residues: CASSPPEGVDTQYF. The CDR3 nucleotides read TGTGCCAGCTCACCACCCGAGGGGGTAGATACGCAGTATTTT.

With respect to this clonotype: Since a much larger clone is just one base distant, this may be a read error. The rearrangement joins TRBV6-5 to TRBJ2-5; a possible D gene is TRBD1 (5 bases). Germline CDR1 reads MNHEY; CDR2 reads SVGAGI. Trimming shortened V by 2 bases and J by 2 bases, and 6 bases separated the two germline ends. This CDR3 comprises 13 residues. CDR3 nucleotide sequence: TGTGCCAGCAGTTACAACAGGCAAGAGACCCAGTACTTC. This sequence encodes CASSYNRQETQYF.

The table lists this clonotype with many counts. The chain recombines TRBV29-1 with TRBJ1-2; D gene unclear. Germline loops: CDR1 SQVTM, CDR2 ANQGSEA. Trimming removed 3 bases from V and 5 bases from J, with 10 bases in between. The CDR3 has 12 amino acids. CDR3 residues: CSVENRLYGYTF. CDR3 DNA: TGCAGCGTTGAGAACAGACTTTATGGCTACACCTTC.

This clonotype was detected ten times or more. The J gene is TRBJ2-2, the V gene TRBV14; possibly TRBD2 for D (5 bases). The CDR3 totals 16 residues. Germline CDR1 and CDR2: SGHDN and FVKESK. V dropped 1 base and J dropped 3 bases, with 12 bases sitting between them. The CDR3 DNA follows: TGTGCCAGCAGCCAAGCCTACGGGCGGGACACCGGGGAGCTGTTTTTT. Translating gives CASSQAYGRDTGELFF.

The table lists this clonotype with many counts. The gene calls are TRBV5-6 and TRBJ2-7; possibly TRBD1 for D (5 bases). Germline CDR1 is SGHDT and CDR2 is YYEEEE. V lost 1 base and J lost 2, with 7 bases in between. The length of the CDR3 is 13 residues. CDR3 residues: CASSLRGTYEQYV. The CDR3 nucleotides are TGTGCCAGCAGCTTGAGGGGAACCTACGAGCAGTACGTC.

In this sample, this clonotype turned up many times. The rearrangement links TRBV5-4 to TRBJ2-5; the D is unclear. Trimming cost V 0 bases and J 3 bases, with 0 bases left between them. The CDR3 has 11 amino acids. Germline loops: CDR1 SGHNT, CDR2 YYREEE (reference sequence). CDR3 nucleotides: TGTGCCAGCAGCTTGGAAGAGACCCAGTACTTC. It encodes CASSLEETQYF.

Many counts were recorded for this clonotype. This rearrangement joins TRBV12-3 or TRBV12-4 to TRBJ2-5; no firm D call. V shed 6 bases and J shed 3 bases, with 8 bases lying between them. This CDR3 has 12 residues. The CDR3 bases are TGTGCCAGCAGCCGAGAGGAAGAGACCCAGTACTTC. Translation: CASSREEETQYF.